The rows below give T cell receptor beta chains drawn from one sample of a study of fetal regulatory T cell absence and autoimmunity. Sequencing used immunoSEQ multiplex PCR; TCRdb keeps in-frame clones, though not all of them. The data contain about 43,000 clones, roughly four fifths of them seen just once; the ten biggest clones take up about 0.41%. What was sequenced was cord blood. Source of these receptors: a newborn boy with IPEX syndrome. Each CDR3 is given with its conserved first and last residue. The order of the fields is J gene, D gene, V gene, clone size, CDR3 DNA, CDR3 protein. The D gene is left open where the match is weak. Size is stated for part of the rows, as once, few or many counts, or as a class when the clone is expanded.

TRBJ2-7 TRBD2 TRBV7-8 few TGTGCCAGCAGCTTAGGGCCGGGCGGGGGCGAGCAGTACTTC CASSLGPGGGEQYF
TRBJ1-2 - TRBV11-2 - TGTGCCAGCAGCTTAGTCGGAATACAGGGTCCTAACTATGGCTACACCTTC CASSLVGIQGPNYGYTF
TRBJ2-7 TRBD1 TRBV27 - TGTGCCAGCAGTTTATTAGGGGGCCCCTACGAGCAGTACTTC CASSLLGGPYEQYF
TRBJ1-1 TRBD1 TRBV7-9 - TGTGCCAGCAGCGCGACAGGGCTCGGAGCTTTCTTT CASSATGLGAFF
TRBJ2-7 TRBD1 TRBV4-3 - TGCGCCAGCAGCCTGGGACAGGGCTACGAGCAGTACTTC CASSLGQGYEQYF
TRBJ2-3 TRBD2 TRBV5-4 once TGTGCCAGCAGGGGGAGAGGCGGGGGGTCAGATACGCAGTATTTT CASRGRGGGSDTQYF
TRBJ2-3 - TRBV9 - TGTGCCAGCAGCGTTGGCAGGCGCACAGATACGCAGTATTTT CASSVGRRTDTQYF
TRBJ2-3 TRBD2 TRBV5-5 - TGTGCCAGCAGCTTGTCGAGCGGGAGGGCCTCAGATACGCAGTATTTT CASSLSSGRASDTQYF
TRBJ2-7 TRBD1 TRBV15 - TGTGCCACCAGCAGAGATCTGGGGCAGGGGGTCGAGCAGTACTTC CATSRDLGQGVEQYF
TRBJ2-3 - TRBV7-9 - TGTGCCAGCAGCTTTCGTCCGGGGGCGGGAGATACGCAGTATTTT CASSFRPGAGDTQYF
TRBJ2-1 TRBD2 TRBV4-1 - TGCGCCAGCAGCCAAGCCTACGGGACTACCTACAATGAGCAGTTCTTC CASSQAYGTTYNEQFF
TRBJ2-7 - TRBV30 - TGTGCCTGGAGTCTGGCCATCGCGGGCGAGCAGTACTTC CAWSLAIAGEQYF
TRBJ2-5 - TRBV11-3 - TGTGCCAGCAGCCCTCAGGGCGTCCTAACTCTGGGGACCCAGTACTTC CASSPQGVLTLGTQYF
TRBJ2-3 TRBD2 TRBV27 - TGTGCCAGCAGTTTATTTGTGGGGCTAGCGGGCACAGATACGCAGTATTTT CASSLFVGLAGTDTQYF
TRBJ2-6 TRBD2 TRBV5-5 - TGTGCCAGCAGTCGGGGAGGGGTATCTGACTCTGGGGCCAACGTCCTGACTTTC CASSRGGVSDSGANVLTF
TRBJ2-2 - TRBV10-3 once TGTGCCATCAGTGAGTCGAAGGTTTCCGGGGAGCTGTTTTTT CAISESKVSGELFF
TRBJ2-3 TRBD2 TRBV6-1 - TGTGCCAGCAGTGAGGGACTAGCGGGGGGAGATACGCAGTATTTT CASSEGLAGGDTQYF
TRBJ1-2 - TRBV30 - TGTGCCTGGAGTGTAGGATTGGGCATACGGAGTGGCTACACCTTC CAWSVGLGIRSGYTF
TRBJ2-3 TRBD2 TRBV18 - TGTGCCAGCTCACCTTTAGCGGGGTACAATCCCACTAGCACAGATACGCAGTATTTT CASSPLAGYNPTSTDTQYF
TRBJ1-1 TRBD1 TRBV6-5 few TGTGCCAGCAGTCTCCGGGACAGGGGTACTGAAGCTTTCTTT CASSLRDRGTEAFF
TRBJ1-5 - TRBV19 - TGTGCCAGTAGTATAGGGGCGCGCAATCAGCCCCAGCATTTT CASSIGARNQPQHF
TRBJ1-1 - TRBV12-5 - TGTGCTAGTGGTTTGGTAAACACTGAAGCTTTCTTT CASGLVNTEAFF
TRBJ2-5 - TRBV18 once TGTGCCAGCTCACCGGCCAAGCGGCAAGAGACCCAGTACTTC CASSPAKRQETQYF
TRBJ1-3 - TRBV25-1 - TGTGCCAGCAGTGCCGCAGGGGTCTCTGGAAACACCATATATTTT CASSAAGVSGNTIYF
TRBJ2-7 TRBD2 TRBV10-2 few TGCGCCAGCAAGCGTCTTACTAGCGGGTCCTACGAGCAGTACTTC CASKRLTSGSYEQYF
TRBJ2-1 TRBD1 TRBV5-5 - TGTGCCAGCAGCGCGACAGGGACCCCCTACAATGAGCAGTTCTTC CASSATGTPYNEQFF
TRBJ1-5 TRBD1 TRBV6-5 - TGTGCCAGCAGGGGGACAGGGTGGGGTCAGCCCCAGCATTTT CASRGTGWGQPQHF
TRBJ1-4 TRBD1 TRBV6-1 - TGTGCCAGCAGTGAACCCTCCGGGACAGGGGGGTGGGTGAGTGAAAAACTGTTTTTT CASSEPSGTGGWVSEKLFF
TRBJ2-5 - TRBV9 - TGTGCCAGCAGCCCCCGCCAGGGACTGGGAGTAGAGGAGACCCAGTACTTC CASSPRQGLGVEETQYF
TRBJ2-1 TRBD2 TRBV6-6 - TGTGCCAGCACTCTAGCCCGACTAGCGGGGGCGGATGAGCAGTTCTTC CASTLARLAGADEQFF
TRBJ2-7 TRBD1 TRBV10-3 - TGTGCCATCAGTGGACGGGACAGGGGCAACGAGCAGTACTTC CAISGRDRGNEQYF
TRBJ2-7 - TRBV5-5 - TGTGCCAGCAGCTTGGCGACAACCTACGAGCAGTACTTC CASSLATTYEQYF
TRBJ2-1 TRBD1 TRBV2 - TGTGCCAGCAGTGATGGGCAGGGGGCCCACAATGAGCAGTTCTTC CASSDGQGAHNEQFF
TRBJ2-1 - TRBV30 once TGTGCCTGGACAGGGAGTGGGGAGAGTGAGCAGTTCTTC CAWTGSGESEQFF
TRBJ2-1 - TRBV5-6 - TGTGCCAGCAGCTTGAGTCTTCGACAGGTCTTCTCCTACAATGAGCAGTTCTTC CASSLSLRQVFSYNEQFF
TRBJ1-1 TRBD1 TRBV30 - TGTGCCTGGAGTCTCGGACAGGGCGGGTCTGAAGCTTTCTTT CAWSLGQGGSEAFF
TRBJ2-1 - TRBV7-2 - TGTGCCAGCAGCTTTAGGGGGTATGAGGAGGTACTGGGTTCTGAGCAGTTCTTC CASSFRGYEEVLGSEQFF
TRBJ1-1 - TRBV29-1 - TGCAGCGTTGTTGTGGGCCGAGAAGCTTTCTTT CSVVVGREAFF
TRBJ2-7 - TRBV5-6 - TGTGCCAGCAGCTCGGGGGCGCCGGGCCACGAGCAGTACTTC CASSSGAPGHEQYF
TRBJ2-3 - TRBV14 - TGTGCCAGCAGCCAAGAAATATACACAGATACGCAGTATTTT CASSQEIYTDTQYF
TRBJ2-1 - TRBV5-6 once TGTGCCAGCAGCCTCGGGGCCTACAATGAGCAGTTCTTC CASSLGAYNEQFF
TRBJ2-5 - TRBV30 - TGTGCCTGGAGTGTAACCAGGTATCAAGAGACCCAGTACTTC CAWSVTRYQETQYF
TRBJ2-2 - TRBV19 - TGTGCCACTTCGATAGCGGTTTTGGCCGGGGAGCTGTTTTTT CATSIAVLAGELFF
TRBJ1-1 - TRBV7-9 - TGTGCCAGCAGCTTAAGTCCCAGACTGAACACTGAAGCTTTCTTT CASSLSPRLNTEAFF
TRBJ2-2 TRBD2 TRBV7-6 - TGTGCCAGCAGCTTAGGAAAGGGACTAGCGGGGCCTCCCGCCGGGGAGCTGTTTTTT CASSLGKGLAGPPAGELFF
TRBJ1-5 - TRBV27 few TGTGCCAGCAGCCCAGGGAACAATCAGCCCCAGCATTTT CASSPGNNQPQHF
TRBJ1-2 - TRBV6-6 - TGTGCCAGCAGTTACGAGGGGTTTGGCTACACCTTC CASSYEGFGYTF
TRBJ1-1 TRBD1 TRBV5-1 - TGCGCCAGCAGCTTCCGACAGGGGGCATGGAGCACTGAAGCTTTCTTT CASSFRQGAWSTEAFF
TRBJ1-3 - TRBV7-9 - TGTGCCAGCAGCTCCACCCGTCGGACATCTCGCTCTGGAAACACCATATATTTT CASSSTRRTSRSGNTIYF
TRBJ2-2 - TRBV6-5 - TGTGCCAGCAGGGGATACAGGGCCGGGGAGCTGTTTTTT CASRGYRAGELFF
TRBJ2-7 - TRBV7-2 - TGTGCCAGCAGCCTGTCCTACGAGCAGTACTTC CASSLSYEQYF
TRBJ1-4 - TRBV4-1 - TGCGCCAGCAGCCCAGGGCTCCAGAGGGGGAGGGGTGAAAAACTGTTTTTT CASSPGLQRGRGEKLFF
TRBJ1-1 - TRBV14 - TGTGCCAGCAGCTTGCGACCGACGGTGGCTGAAGCTTTCTTT CASSLRPTVAEAFF